A selection of T cell receptor beta chains follows, all from one sample in a study of shared clonotypes between healthy human individuals. Sequencing was performed with immunoSEQ multiplex PCR; in TCRdb, only in-frame clones are kept and a portion is missing. The top ten clones hold roughly 1.5% of a sample with nearly 1 million clones, 70% to 85% of them seen once. Sequenced: memory CD4+ T cells sorted from blood. These TCRs come from a man younger than 35 in good health. Each CDR3 is given with its conserved first and last residue. The order of the fields is CDR3 protein, CDR3 DNA, clone size, J gene, V gene, D gene, CDR3 length. A D gene is named only where the DNA matches it firmly. Clone size, where shown, is once, few, many, or a class for clones that have expanded.

CDR3aa: CASSLTGFGEQYF
CDR3nt: TGTGCCAGCAGTCTAACAGGGTTCGGGGAGCAGTACTTC
abundance: NA
j_gene: TRBJ2-7
v_gene: TRBV6-6
d_gene: NA
len: 13

CDR3aa: CASSRTTGGNTEAFF
CDR3nt: TGTGCCAGCAGCCGAACGACAGGGGGGAACACTGAAGCTTTCTTT
abundance: NA
j_gene: TRBJ1-1
v_gene: TRBV14
d_gene: TRBD1
len: 15

CDR3aa: CASSQERRPGELFF
CDR3nt: TGCGCCAGCAGCCAAGAGCGGCGTCCCGGGGAGCTGTTTTTT
abundance: NA
j_gene: TRBJ2-2
v_gene: TRBV4-3
d_gene: NA
len: 14

CDR3aa: CASSPLVWGAKGTEAFF
CDR3nt: TGTGCCAGCAGCCCCCTAGTCTGGGGGGCCAAGGGCACTGAAGCTTTCTTT
abundance: once
j_gene: TRBJ1-1
v_gene: TRBV7-8
d_gene: NA
len: 17

CDR3aa: CASSEAQSGTDTQYF
CDR3nt: TGTGCCAGCAGTGAAGCGCAGAGCGGCACAGATACGCAGTATTTT
abundance: NA
j_gene: TRBJ2-3
v_gene: TRBV6-1
d_gene: NA
len: 15

CDR3aa: CASSFGGRRGGTEAFF
CDR3nt: TGTGCCAGCAGCTTTGGAGGACGGCGGGGAGGCACTGAAGCTTTCTTT
abundance: NA
j_gene: TRBJ1-1
v_gene: TRBV7-2
d_gene: NA
len: 16

CDR3aa: CASSATGTGVAETQYF
CDR3nt: TGTGCCAGCAGTGCCACGGGGACAGGGGTGGCGGAGACCCAGTACTTC
abundance: NA
j_gene: TRBJ2-5
v_gene: TRBV9
d_gene: TRBD1
len: 16

CDR3aa: CASSDRAPLWGEQYF
CDR3nt: TGTGCCAGCAGTGACAGGGCCCCCCTTTGGGGCGAGCAGTACTTC
abundance: few
j_gene: TRBJ2-7
v_gene: TRBV2
d_gene: NA
len: 15

CDR3aa: CASSLLGGAEAFF
CDR3nt: TGTGCCAGCAGCTTATTAGGAGGGGCTGAAGCTTTCTTT
abundance: NA
j_gene: TRBJ1-1
v_gene: TRBV7-9
d_gene: NA
len: 13

CDR3aa: CASSSGRVDRGETQYF
CDR3nt: TGTGCCAGCAGCTCTGGCCGGGTGGACAGGGGAGAGACCCAGTACTTC
abundance: once
j_gene: TRBJ2-5
v_gene: TRBV5-4
d_gene: TRBD1
len: 16

CDR3aa: CAWSTIVTKAGYNSPLHF
CDR3nt: TGTGCCTGGAGTACTATTGTTACGAAGGCCGGGTATAATTCACCCCTCCACTTT
abundance: NA
j_gene: TRBJ1-6
v_gene: TRBV30
d_gene: NA
len: 18

CDR3aa: CAWRARGVQFF
CDR3nt: TGTGCCTGGAGGGCCCGCGGGGTGCAGTTCTTC
abundance: NA
j_gene: TRBJ2-1
v_gene: TRBV30
d_gene: NA
len: 11

CDR3aa: CASSRTGNYGYTF
CDR3nt: TGTGCCAGCAGCAGGACAGGAAACTATGGCTACACCTTC
abundance: NA
j_gene: TRBJ1-2
v_gene: TRBV13
d_gene: TRBD1
len: 13

CDR3aa: CASSPQGARNTEAFF
CDR3nt: TGTGCCAGCAGTCCCCAGGGGGCGCGGAACACTGAAGCTTTCTTT
abundance: NA
j_gene: TRBJ1-1
v_gene: TRBV2
d_gene: TRBD1
len: 15

CDR3aa: CASSPRPGDGTEAFF
CDR3nt: TGTGCCAGCAGTCCCCGGCCGGGGGACGGCACTGAAGCTTTCTTT
abundance: NA
j_gene: TRBJ1-1
v_gene: TRBV6-1
d_gene: NA
len: 15

CDR3aa: CASSLDRAGANVLTF
CDR3nt: TGTGCCAGCAGCTTGGACAGGGCTGGGGCCAACGTCCTGACTTTC
abundance: NA
j_gene: TRBJ2-6
v_gene: TRBV7-2
d_gene: TRBD1
len: 15

CDR3aa: CASSSKLAGDYNEQFF
CDR3nt: TGTGCCAGCAGTTCGAAACTAGCGGGGGACTACAATGAGCAGTTCTTC
abundance: NA
j_gene: TRBJ2-1
v_gene: TRBV6-4
d_gene: TRBD2
len: 16

CDR3aa: CASSFRQAGVSPLHF
CDR3nt: TGCGCCAGCAGCTTCCGGCAGGCAGGAGTATCACCCCTCCACTTT
abundance: NA
j_gene: TRBJ1-6
v_gene: TRBV10-2
d_gene: NA
len: 15

CDR3aa: CASSVAVYNEQFF
CDR3nt: TGTGCCAGCAGCGTAGCAGTTTACAATGAGCAGTTCTTC
abundance: NA
j_gene: TRBJ2-1
v_gene: TRBV9
d_gene: NA
len: 13

CDR3aa: CASSPMGQGFTDTQYF
CDR3nt: TGTGCCAGCTCACCAATGGGACAGGGCTTCACAGATACGCAGTATTTT
abundance: NA
j_gene: TRBJ2-3
v_gene: TRBV18
d_gene: TRBD1
len: 16

CDR3aa: CASSAGTGGSYGYTF
CDR3nt: TGCGCCAGCAGTGCCGGGACAGGGGGCTCCTATGGCTACACCTTC
abundance: NA
j_gene: TRBJ1-2
v_gene: TRBV10-1
d_gene: TRBD1
len: 15

CDR3aa: CASSLRGGRYEQYF
CDR3nt: TGTGCCAGCAGTTTACGGGGGGGCAGGTACGAGCAGTACTTC
abundance: once
j_gene: TRBJ2-7
v_gene: TRBV28
d_gene: TRBD2
len: 14

CDR3aa: CAWTPGGFQYEQYF
CDR3nt: TGTGCCTGGACCCCAGGGGGATTTCAGTACGAGCAGTACTTC
abundance: few
j_gene: TRBJ2-7
v_gene: TRBV30
d_gene: TRBD1
len: 14

CDR3aa: CASSLGRDRVDTIYF
CDR3nt: TGTGCCAGCAGCTTAGGAAGGGACAGGGTTGACACCATATATTTT
abundance: NA
j_gene: TRBJ1-3
v_gene: TRBV7-6
d_gene: TRBD1
len: 15

CDR3aa: CASSLGVAGAYQETQYF
CDR3nt: TGTGCCAGCAGCTTAGGGGTAGCGGGGGCGTACCAAGAGACCCAGTACTTC
abundance: NA
j_gene: TRBJ2-5
v_gene: TRBV11-2
d_gene: TRBD2
len: 17

CDR3aa: CASSSTRGTEAFF
CDR3nt: TGTGCCAGTAGCTCTACCAGGGGTACTGAAGCTTTCTTT
abundance: few
j_gene: TRBJ1-1
v_gene: TRBV19
d_gene: NA
len: 13

CDR3aa: CASSESAYEQYF
CDR3nt: TGTGCCAGCAGTGAATCGGCCTACGAGCAGTACTTC
abundance: once
j_gene: TRBJ2-7
v_gene: TRBV6-1
d_gene: NA
len: 12

CDR3aa: CASSLRLREVADTQYF
CDR3nt: TGTGCCAGTAGTTTGAGATTGCGGGAAGTAGCAGATACGCAGTATTTT
abundance: NA
j_gene: TRBJ2-3
v_gene: TRBV19
d_gene: NA
len: 16

CDR3aa: CASSAYATGAPYEQYF
CDR3nt: TGTGCCAGCAGTGCCTATGCGACCGGGGCGCCCTACGAGCAGTACTTC
abundance: NA
j_gene: TRBJ2-7
v_gene: TRBV6-4
d_gene: NA
len: 16

CDR3aa: CASSLIGGKDTQYF
CDR3nt: TGCGCCAGCAGCTTGATCGGGGGGAAAGATACGCAGTATTTT
abundance: NA
j_gene: TRBJ2-3
v_gene: TRBV5-1
d_gene: TRBD2
len: 14

CDR3aa: CASSLSAVPRNMNTEAFF
CDR3nt: TGTGCCAGCAGCCTTAGTGCGGTCCCGAGGAATATGAACACTGAAGCTTTCTTT
abundance: NA
j_gene: TRBJ1-1
v_gene: TRBV28
d_gene: NA
len: 18